A single sample is the source of the 30 T cell receptor beta chains below, sequenced in a study of T cell clonality in common variable immunodeficiency. Profiling relied on immunoSEQ multiplex PCR, and the TCRdb table lists in-frame clones only, not all of them. There are approximately 44,000 clones in the sample, none observed a single time. The sequencing sample was made of peripheral blood mononuclear cells. These receptor sequences come from a person between 18 and 75 years old in good health.

This clone was observed many times. From the germline J gene comes the end of the CDR3, since the read stops 3 residues before it. The rearrangement joins TRBV7-8 to TRBJ2-3, with D uncertain. CDR3 length equals 14 residues. V lost 6 bases and J 0 bases, leaving 10 bases between the germline ends. The germline CDR1 and CDR2 sequences are SGHVS and FQNEAQ. Here the CDR3 reads CASSLIRSTDTQYF. The DNA read from the CDR3 is TGTGCCAGCAGTCTAATCAGGAGCACAGATACG.

This clone was recorded many times. The DNA read from the CDR3 is TGTGCCAGCAGCTTAGGGGGGGAAGGCAATCAGCCC. It codes for CASSLGGEGNQP. The entire CDR3 is CASSLGGEGNQPQHF. The chain carries TRBV7-7 and TRBJ1-5, with D tentatively TRBD1 (5 bases). The CDR3 end lies 3 residues beyond the end of the read and is filled in from the germline J gene. The CDR3 covers 15 residues. The germline V gene encodes CDR1 SSHAT and CDR2 FNYEAQ (reference sequence). Trimming stripped 1 base from V and 2 bases from J, with 9 bases between. Complete variable domain (other parts from reference TRBV7-7 and TRBJ1-5): GAGVSQSPRYKVTKRGQDVTLRCDPISSHATLYWYQQALGQGPEFLTYFNYEAQPDKSGLPSDRFSAERPEGSISTLTIQRTEQRDSAMYRCASSLGGEGNQPQHFGDGTRLSIL.

This clone was counted many times. Sequencing ends 3 residues short of the CDR3 end; the germline J gene provides the rest. The chain recombines TRBV9 with TRBJ1-4, with D tentatively TRBD1 (5 bases). Germline CDR1 and CDR2: SGDLS and YYNGEE. The CDR3 runs to 15 residues. Partial CDR3 DNA: TGTGCCAGCAGCCCCCAAGGGAGGGGTTTTTTAGAA. Its translation: CASSPQGRGFLE. The whole CDR3 sequence reads CASSPQGRGFLELFF.

This clone was seen repeatedly, ten times or more. Coverage ceases 3 residues before the CDR3 finishes, and the germline J gene fills in the end. The gene calls are TRBV7-9 and TRBJ2-1; the D gene is possibly TRBD1 (5 bases). V was pared by 6 bases and J by 7 bases, with 7 bases between. Germline lookup yields CDR1 SEHNR and CDR2 FQNEAQ (reference sequence). There are 11 residues in the CDR3. The CDR3 region is CASRQGNEQFF. The covered CDR3 bases are TGTGCCAGCAGGCAGGGAAATGAG.

This clone was seen at least ten times. The read ends 3 residues early relative to the CDR3; the germline J gene fills the gap. The V gene is TRBV20-1, the J gene TRBJ2-3; 11 nucleotides match TRBD2. This CDR3 has 13 residues. Germline trimming cut 6 bases from V and 3 bases from J; bases unmatched to any gene: 2. The germline gives CDR1 DFQATT, CDR2 SNEGSKA (reference sequence). This CDR3 reads CSARTSGTDTQYF. Partial CDR3 DNA: TGCAGTGCACGGACTAGCGGGACAGATACG.

This clone occurred many times. The read ends 3 residues before the CDR3 terminus; that terminus is restored from the germline J gene. This rearrangement joins TRBV2 to TRBJ2-3, with a weak D call TRBD2 (5 bases). Germline lookup yields CDR1 SNHLY and CDR2 FYNNEI. This CDR3 region has 17 residues. Trimming removed 0 bases from V and 2 bases from J, with 15 bases in between. CDR3 DNA, as far as it was read: TGTGCCAGCAGTGAAGCGCTTACTAGTGGTTCCACAGATACG. Protein sequence: CASSEALTSGSTDT. The CDR3 in full is CASSEALTSGSTDTQYF.

The table lists this clone with many counts. The missing CDR3 end, 3 residues past where the read stops, is filled in from the germline J gene. J is TRBJ2-5 and V is TRBV29-1; 9 bases map to TRBD2. CDR3 length: 15 amino acids. V lost 5 bases to trimming and J lost 2 bases; unmatched junction nucleotides: 9. Germline V gene data show CDR1 as SQVTM and CDR2 as ANQGSEA. The CDR3: CSVSAGGGVQETQYF. Incomplete CDR3 DNA: TGCAGCGTTAGTGCGGGAGGGGGGGTACAAGAGACC. The variable domain in full, with the rest retrieved from reference TRBV29-1 and TRBJ2-5, is SAVISQKPSRDICQRGTSLTIQCQVDSQVTMMFWYRQQPGQSLTLIATANQGSEATYESGFVIDKFPISRPNLTFSTLTVSNMSPEDSSIYLCSVSAGGGVQETQYFGPGTRLLVL.

This clone was seen at least ten times. The read stops 3 residues short of the end of the CDR3; the missing end is completed from the germline J gene. The chain employs TRBV15 and TRBJ1-2; D possibly corresponds to TRBD1 (5 bases). V gave up 5 bases and J gave up 4 bases, with 11 bases separating them. This CDR3 spans 13 amino acids. CDR1 and CDR2 (germline): LNHNV, YYDKDF (reference sequence). CDR3 bases read: TGTGCCACCAGCGAAAAAGACAGCTATGGC. It translates to CATSEKDSYG. The whole CDR3 sequence is CATSEKDSYGYTF.

At least ten counts were recorded for this clone. The read terminates 3 residues ahead of where the CDR3 ends, so the germline J gene completes it. The rearrangement uses TRBV15 and TRBJ2-3; 7 nucleotides align to TRBD2. With V trimmed by 1 base and J by 1 base, 5 bases remained unmatched. The germline CDR1 and CDR2 sequences are LNHNV and YYDKDF (reference sequence). This CDR3 has 16 residues. CDR3 in amino acids: CATSRVRRGGTDTQYF. The sequenced CDR3 bases are TGTGCCACCAGCAGAGTCCGCCGGGGGGGCACAGATACG.

This clone was recorded many times. The read ends 3 residues early relative to the CDR3; the germline J gene fills the gap. This chain joins TRBV29-1 and TRBJ1-1, with a tentative D call TRBD1 (6 bases). The V gene's germline CDR1 is SQVTM and CDR2 ANQGSEA. V was clipped by 8 bases and J by 1 base, with 14 bases between them. The CDR3 length is 13 residues. The CDR3 protein is CSSTGSSNTEAFF. CDR3 bases read: TGCAGCTCTACAGGGAGCTCGAACACTGAA.

This clone was seen ten or more times. The sequenced fragment ends 3 residues before the CDR3 boundary, so the rest is inferred from the germline J gene. The chain combines TRBV20-1 with TRBJ2-1, with D perhaps TRBD1 (6 bases). Germline CDR1 and CDR2: DFQATT and SNEGSKA (reference sequence). The CDR3 length is 13 residues. The V gene lost 1 base and the J gene lost 9 bases, with 13 bases spanning the gap. Partial CDR3 DNA: TGCAGTGCTAGAGTTACAGGACAGACTGAG. Residues: CSARVTGQTE. The entire CDR3 is CSARVTGQTEQFF.

This clone was detected many times. The read falls 3 residues short of the CDR3 end, and the missing part is taken from the germline J gene. The rearrangement joins TRBV2 to TRBJ1-1, with 9 bases fitting TRBD1. CDR1 SNHLY and CDR2 FYNNEI come from the germline V gene. The CDR3 is 13 amino acids. With 8 bases clipped from V and 1 base from J, the junction kept 2 bases outside the gene matches. Here the CDR3 reads CASSGQGNTEAFF. CDR3 bases read: TGTGCCAGCTCGGGACAGGGGAACACTGAA. The complete variable domain, with remaining parts taken from reference TRBV2 and TRBJ1-1, reads EPEVTQTPSHQVTQMGQEVILRCVPISNHLYFYWYRQILGQKVEFLVSFYNNEISEKSEIFDDQFSVERPDGSNFTLKIRSTKLEDSAMYFCASSGQGNTEAFFGQGTRLTVV.

This clone was detected ten times or more. The read falls 3 residues short of the CDR3 end, and the missing part is taken from the germline J gene. V and J are TRBV14 and TRBJ1-6, with D possibly being TRBD1 (5 bases). V lost 3 bases and J lost 3, with 12 bases in between. Germline V CDR1 and CDR2: SGHDN, FVKESK. This CDR3 region has 16 residues. The CDR3 spells CASSHSRQRYNSPLHF. The CDR3 bases that were read are TGTGCCAGCAGCCATTCCCGACAGCGCTATAATTCACCC. The entire variable domain, with the rest obtained from reference TRBV14 and TRBJ1-6, is as follows: EAGVTQFPSHSVIEKGQTVTLRCDPISGHDNLYWYRRVMGKEIKFLLHFVKESKQDESGMPNNRFLAERTGGTYSTLKVQPAELEDSGVYFCASSHSRQRYNSPLHFGNGTRLTVT.

This clone was detected ten times or more. The DNA ends 3 residues before the CDR3 does, and the rest of the CDR3 is filled in from the germline J gene. The J gene is TRBJ2-1, the V gene TRBV5-1; 9 nucleotides agree with TRBD2. This CDR3 is 15 amino acids long. V trimming: 4 bases; J trimming: 4 bases; junction bases outside the gene matches: 6. The germline V gene encodes CDR1 SGHRS and CDR2 YFSETQ. The DNA read from the CDR3 is TGCGCCAGCAGCCTACTAGCGGGTAATTACAATGAG. As protein: CASSLLAGNYNE. In full, the CDR3 reads CASSLLAGNYNEQFF.

At least ten counts were recorded for this clone. From the germline J gene comes the end of the CDR3, since the read stops 3 residues before it. V usage is TRBV19 and J usage is TRBJ1-2; D not certain. V lost 3 bases to trimming and J lost 3 bases, with 8 bases between them. This CDR3 has 13 amino acids. Germline values: CDR1 LNHDA, CDR2 SQIVND (reference sequence). This CDR3 is CASSITTDYGYTF. The DNA read from the CDR3 is TGTGCCAGTAGTATTACCACAGACTATGGC.

This clone has ten or more counts. The DNA ends 3 residues before the CDR3 does, and the rest of the CDR3 is filled in from the germline J gene. The rearrangement links TRBV14 to TRBJ1-3; D is unresolved. Germline loops: CDR1 SGHDN, CDR2 FVKESK. This CDR3 has 14 amino acids. Trimming left V 2 bases short and J 2 bases short, with 7 bases between. The CDR3 reads CASSQRGAGNTIYF. Incomplete CDR3 DNA: TGTGCCAGCAGCCAACGGGGAGCTGGAAACACC.

This clone was observed many times. The CDR3 end lies 3 residues beyond the end of the read and is filled in from the germline J gene. The V and J genes are TRBV5-1 and TRBJ1-6; 8 bases are a match to TRBD1. This CDR3 is 15 amino acids long. J lost 6 bases, V lost 1 base, and 3 bases had no gene match. From germline, CDR1 is SGHRS and CDR2 YFSETQ. Partial CDR3 DNA: TGCGCCAGCAGCTTGCCCGACAGGGGTAATTCACCC. Translation: CASSLPDRGNSP. The full CDR3 protein is CASSLPDRGNSPLHF.

This clone was recorded many times. The CDR3 here is CASSLKVASGGYEQFF. CDR3 DNA (partial): TGTGCCAGCAGCTTAAAGGTGGCTAGCGGGGGGTATGAG. J is TRBJ2-1 and V is TRBV7-3; TRBD2 aligns across 11 bases. From the germline J gene comes the end of the CDR3, since the read stops 3 residues before it. V lost 1 base, J lost 8 bases, and 7 bases stayed unmatched. Germline values: CDR1 SGHTA, CDR2 FQGTGA. This CDR3 comprises 16 residues. Variable domain in full (rest from reference TRBV7-3 and TRBJ2-1): GAGVSQTPSNKVTEKGKYVELRCDPISGHTALYWYRQSLGQGPEFLIYFQGTGAADDSGLPNDRFFAVRPEGSVSTLKIQRTERGDSAVYLCASSLKVASGGYEQFFGPGTRLTVL.

This clone was detected ten times or more. Incomplete CDR3 DNA: TGTGCCAGCAGCGACCACCGAACAGGGGGCGCATTCCATGGC. This codes for CASSDHRTGGAFHG. Given in full, the CDR3 is CASSDHRTGGAFHGYTF. This chain connects TRBV7-8 to TRBJ1-2, with 9 nucleotides matching TRBD1. The CDR3 extends 3 residues past the end of the read, so its final part is completed from the germline J gene. CDR3 size: 17 residues. The trim removed 5 bases at V and 6 bases at J, leaving 16 bases unmatched. Germline V CDR1 and CDR2: SGHVS, FQNEAQ.

This clone was counted at least ten times. The CDR3 extends 3 residues past the end of the read, so its final part is completed from the germline J gene. V and J are TRBV7-2 and TRBJ2-7, with a tentative D call TRBD2 (5 bases). CDR1 SGHTA and CDR2 FQGNSA come from the germline V gene. CDR3 length: 14 residues. V lost 5 bases, J lost 3 bases, and 14 bases lay in between. The CDR3 bases that were read are TGTGCCAGCAGCCGAGACCCCGCGGGCTACGAG. Translated: CASSRDPAGYE. In full, the CDR3 reads CASSRDPAGYEQYF.

This clone was picked up many times. The sequenced fragment ends 3 residues before the CDR3 boundary, so the rest is inferred from the germline J gene. The chain recombines TRBV7-6 with TRBJ1-1; D is ambiguous. Trimming removed 1 base at V and 6 bases at J, with 9 bases between. The CDR3 consists of 13 residues. From germline, CDR1 is SGHVS and CDR2 FNYEAQ. The CDR3 sequence is CASSLGTLPEAFF. CDR3 DNA, as far as it was read: TGTGCCAGCAGCTTAGGCACTCTCCCTGAA. The full variable domain, its missing parts supplied by reference TRBV7-6 and TRBJ1-1, is GAGVSQSPRYKVTKRGQDVALRCDPISGHVSLYWYRQALGQGPEFLTYFNYEAQQDKSGLPNDRFSAERPEGSISTLTIQRTEQRDSAMYRCASSLGTLPEAFFGQGTRLTVV.

This clone was seen many times. The read is 3 residues too short to cover the CDR3 end, so that end is filled in from the germline J gene. The chain joins TRBV14 to TRBJ2-1, with 8 nucleotides matching TRBD2. Germline V lookup: CDR1 SGHDN, CDR2 FVKESK. Trimming cost V 0 bases and J 2 bases; bases outside gene matches: 9. The CDR3 runs 18 residues. CDR3 DNA, as far as it was read: TGTGCCAGCAGCCAAGAAAGGGGGGCGGGGGGACCCTACAATGAG. Amino acid sequence: CASSQERGAGGPYNE. The whole CDR3 protein reads CASSQERGAGGPYNEQFF.

The sample holds many counts of this clone. The read ends 3 residues shy of where the CDR3 ends; the end is completed using the germline J gene. The rearrangement uses TRBV9 and TRBJ1-1; a possible D gene is TRBD1 (5 bases). Trimming pared 4 bases from V and 1 base from J, leaving 14 bases between. The CDR3 contains 15 residues. Germline V gene sequence: CDR1 SGDLS, CDR2 YYNGEE. CDR3 bases read: TGTGCCAGCAGCCCTCCGGGACTGCCGAACACTGAA. This encodes CASSPPGLPNTE. The CDR3 as a whole reads CASSPPGLPNTEAFF.

Ten or more counts support this clone. The read ends 3 residues early relative to the CDR3; the germline J gene fills the gap. The J gene is TRBJ1-1, the V gene TRBV4-1; 10 positions match TRBD1. J lost 4 bases, V lost 3 bases, and 11 bases had no gene match. The CDR3 runs 17 residues. Germline values: CDR1 MGHRA, CDR2 YSYEKL. The CDR3 spells CASSHAGTGAKSTEAFF. Incomplete CDR3 DNA: TGCGCCAGCAGCCATGCGGGGACAGGGGCAAAAAGCACTGAA.

This clone was observed at least ten times. The read comes to an end 3 residues before the CDR3 does, leaving the germline J gene to fill in the end. The gene calls are TRBV13 and TRBJ2-7; tentatively, D is TRBD1 (6 bases). Germline-derived CDR1 and CDR2 are PRHDT and FYEKMQ (reference sequence). The CDR3 totals 14 residues. The ends were cut back, 5 bases at V and 5 bases at J, with 16 bases in the middle. The covered CDR3 bases are TGTGCCAGCAGCGCCAAAACTAGGGGGAACGAG. Translated: CASSAKTRGNE. The CDR3, in full, reads CASSAKTRGNEQYF.

This clone was picked up many times. The read terminates 3 residues before the CDR3 end, so the remaining end is supplied by the germline J gene. The chain joins TRBV6-1 to TRBJ1-6; no clear D gene. In germline, CDR1 is MNHNS, CDR2 SASEGT. Trimming took off 0 bases at V and 0 bases at J, with 12 bases between the two ends. This CDR3 has 18 residues. The covered CDR3 bases are TGTGCCAGCAGTGAAGCAAAGGGTTCCTTCTCCTATAATTCACCC. It codes for CASSEAKGSFSYNSP. In full, the CDR3 is CASSEAKGSFSYNSPLHF.

This clone occurred many times. The read terminates 3 residues before the CDR3 end, so the remaining end is supplied by the germline J gene. V gene TRBV19 combines with J gene TRBJ1-5; TRBD1 matches at 10 bases. Germline V gives CDR1 LNHDA, CDR2 SQIVND (reference sequence). CDR3 size: 15 residues. Trimming took 5 bases from V and 2 from J; bases not matched to a gene: 3. Incomplete CDR3 DNA: TGTGCCAGTAGTGGACAGGGGGAGGGCAATCAGCCC. As protein: CASSGQGEGNQP. The CDR3, in full, reads CASSGQGEGNQPQHF.

Many counts were recorded for this clone. The read is 3 residues too short to cover the CDR3 end, so that end is filled in from the germline J gene. The chain uses TRBV7-9 and TRBJ2-2; D not certain. The CDR3 has 14 residues. Germline CDR1 SEHNR, CDR2 FQNEAQ (reference sequence). V lost 3 bases to trimming and J lost 3 bases, with 8 bases between them. The CDR3 bases that were read are TGTGCCAGCAGCTTCTCCGTGTACACCGGGGAG. Protein product: CASSFSVYTGE. The full CDR3 is CASSFSVYTGELFF.

This clone was counted at least ten times. Read coverage stops 3 residues before the CDR3 terminus; the germline J gene supplies the remainder. V usage is TRBV18 and J usage is TRBJ1-2, with 8 bases aligning to TRBD1. V gave up 0 bases and J gave up 2 bases; unmatched junction bases: 8. The CDR3 covers 17 residues. Per the germline V gene, CDR1 is KGHSH and CDR2 is LQKENI. The chain's CDR3 is CASSPPGRGQENYGYTF. The covered CDR3 bases are TGTGCCAGCTCACCACCGGGCAGGGGGCAGGAGAACTATGGC. Full variable domain (outside the CDR3, taken from reference TRBV18 and TRBJ1-2): NAGVMQNPRHLVRRRGQEARLRCSPMKGHSHVYWYRQLPEEGLKFMVYLQKENIIDESGMPKERFSAEFPKEGPSILRIQQVVRGDSAAYFCASSPPGRGQENYGYTFGSGTRLTVV.

This clone was observed at least ten times. Partial CDR3 DNA: TGTGCCAGTAGTATAGAAGAAGGGGTAACTAATGAAAAA. Protein: CASSIEEGVTNEK. The whole CDR3 protein reads CASSIEEGVTNEKLFF. The chain joins TRBV19 to TRBJ1-4, with a possible D match to TRBD1 (5 bases). The CDR3 extends 3 residues past the end of the read, so its final part is completed from the germline J gene. Germline loops: CDR1 LNHDA, CDR2 SQIVND (reference sequence). Trimming took 0 bases from V and 1 from J, leaving 9 bases between them. The CDR3 is 16 amino acids.